This T cell receptor (beta chain) was sequenced during a study of cytomegalovirus exposure and HLA in healthy donors. General observations from the study: Associated with HLA alleles at 0.05 false discovery rate in a later analysis were approximately 17,000 TCR beta sequences.

Worth noting for this clone: What it binds is unknown.

Trimming took off 3 bases at V and 8 bases at J, with 14 bases between the two ends. This CDR3 spans 13 amino acids. Per germline, CDR1 SGDLS and CDR2 YYNGEE. It was with 60 Vbeta and 13 Jbeta primers that the PCR ran. Sequencing used immunoSEQ multiplex PCR; TCRdb keeps in-frame clones, though not all of them. The repertoire holds 150,000 to 200,000 clones, with around 86% as singletons. The sequenced material came from PBMCs. The rearrangement links TRBV9 to TRBJ1-1; no clear D. The TCR was taken from a woman aged 18-29 years in good health and CMV-seronegative. CDR3 residues: CASSGAGLSEAFF. The CDR3 coding sequence is TGTGCCAGCAGCGGAGCAGGTCTATCCGAAGCTTTCTTT.